This entry lists 10 T cell receptor beta chains sequenced from one sample in a study of regulatory T cells in long-lasting Graves disease listed by TCRdb under 2021. Libraries came from multiplex PCR. Sequencing took place on an Illumina HiSeq 4000. TCR beta libraries were built with iRepertoire HTBI primers and Arm-PCR amplification of CDR3 regions. Through fastp at Q25 and MiXCR, TCRdb rebuilt clones from the public reads, retaining in-frame beta chains. All rows with the same CDR3 protein become a single entry with the most common DNA and genes. The sample yields 350,000 to 500,000 distinct CDR3 sequences; 14% were counted once. The ten biggest clones cover approximately 17% of the sample. What this sample's time point label stands for: newly diagnosed GD, antithyroid drugs for less than 3 months. For both TCR sequencing and RNA sequencing, RNA was extracted from PBMCs in TRIzol. The sample was also reused in another study, on T cells in Graves' hyperthyroidism and ophthalmopathy.

Sequenced here: peripheral blood mononuclear cells (PBMCs), sampled at new diagnosis, from a patient treated with antithyroid drugs. The receptors originated from a woman between 50 and 59 years old with Graves disease. Donor details come from another sample of the same person, matched by shared clones.

The rearrangement uses TRBV12-3 or TRBV12-4 and TRBJ2-3; D is unresolved. Deletions cut 3 bases from V and 2 bases from J, with 9 bases between. This CDR3 contains 14 residues. CDR3 DNA: TGTGCCAGCAGTTTCCACCAGGCCACAGATACGCAGTATTTT. Amino acids: CASSFHQATDTQYF.

V gene TRBV6-1 combines with J gene TRBJ1-4, with D uncertain. Trimming stripped 5 bases from V and 7 bases from J, with 14 bases between. The length of the CDR3 is 14 residues. Germline CDR1 is MNHNS and CDR2 is SASEGT. The CDR3 here is CASSNDARGEKLFF. The CDR3 region has the DNA TGTGCCAGCAGTAATGATGCCCGGGGTGAAAAACTGTTTTTT.

V is TRBV12-3 or TRBV12-4 and J is TRBJ2-7; D is possibly TRBD2 (5 bases). Trimming took off 3 bases at V and 2 bases at J, with 14 bases between the two ends. The CDR3 is 15 residues long. CDR3 sequence (DNA): TGTGCCAGCAGTTTGTCCGTGGCGGGCGCCTACGAGCAGTACTTC. Its translation: CASSLSVAGAYEQYF.

This clonotype was recorded a few times. This sequence joins TRBV5-1 and TRBJ2-3; 9 nucleotides line up with TRBD2. Losses at the gene ends were 4 bases for V and 2 bases for J; bases not matched to a gene: 11. CDR1 and CDR2 (germline): SGHRS, YFSETQ. The length of the CDR3 is 17 residues. CDR3 DNA: TGCGCCAGCAGCCACACCAATAGCGGGAGTCTCACAGATACGCAGTATTTT. It yields the protein CASSHTNSGSLTDTQYF.

This clonotype has at least ten counts. This chain links TRBV6-1 with TRBJ2-7, with 9 bases that match TRBD2. Germline trimming cut 6 bases from V and 6 bases from J; bases unmatched to any gene: 9. This CDR3 has 14 residues. Germline CDR1 MNHNS, CDR2 SASEGT. CDR3 bases: TGTGCCAGCAGCGGGGGGACTAGCCCGATCGAGCAGTACTTC. Encoded protein: CASSGGTSPIEQYF.

This clonotype was seen repeatedly, ten times or more. For the CDR3, the DNA is TGTGCCAGCAGCTTAAGCCGGACAGCCTTCTATGGCTACACCTTC. Amino acid sequence: CASSLSRTAFYGYTF. The rearrangement uses TRBV7-9 and TRBJ1-2, with D possibly being TRBD1 (6 bases). V shed 2 bases and J shed 4 bases, with 14 bases lying between them. Germline loops: CDR1 SEHNR, CDR2 FQNEAQ (reference sequence). The CDR3 is 15 amino acids.

This sequence joins TRBV20-1 and TRBJ2-1; 10 positions match TRBD2. This CDR3 is 16 amino acids long. Trimming cost V 2 bases and J 2 bases; bases outside gene matches: 6. Germline V lookup: CDR1 DFQATT, CDR2 SNEGSKA (reference sequence). The CDR3 DNA is TGCAGTGCTAGAACCCCACTAGCGGGGACCTACAATGAGCAGTTCTTC. The encoded protein is CSARTPLAGTYNEQFF.

The sample holds many counts of this clonotype. Here the CDR3 reads CASSPSSGAPTDTQYF. The CDR3 region has the DNA TGCGCCAGCAGCCCGTCTAGCGGAGCGCCCACAGATACGCAGTATTTT. The chain joins TRBV5-1 to TRBJ2-3; 7 nucleotides line up with TRBD2. The CDR3 is 16 amino acids. Germline V gene sequence: CDR1 SGHRS, CDR2 YFSETQ. V lost 4 bases, J lost 2 bases, and 10 bases stayed unmatched.

V usage is TRBV18 and J usage is TRBJ2-7; D assignment may be TRBD1 or TRBD2 (5 bases each). The germline CDR1 and CDR2 sequences are KGHSH and LQKENI. Trimming took 3 bases from V and 0 from J, leaving 15 bases between them. This CDR3 has 16 amino acids. The CDR3 DNA sequence: TGTGCCAGCTCACCCCAGGGTGCAGGGAGCTCCTACGAGCAGTACTTC. It codes for CASSPQGAGSSYEQYF.

This rearrangement joins TRBV18 to TRBJ2-5; 7 bases align to TRBD2. This CDR3 contains 14 residues. V shed 3 bases, J shed 4 bases, and the junction held 5 bases outside the gene matches. Germline loops: CDR1 KGHSH, CDR2 LQKENI. The CDR3 DNA follows: TGTGCCAGCTCACCCTGGGAGGGTCGAGAGACCCAGTACTTC. Translated: CASSPWEGRETQYF.